This TCR beta chain was recovered during a study of Graves' ophthalmopathy and Graves' hyperthyroidism. General study findings and limits: Also, most clonotypes expanded in the thyroid above 0.001 frequency appeared in blood.

Amplified TCR beta CDR3 regions were obtained using RNA transcripts as template. First-round RT-PCR relied on HTBI primers, and a second-round multiplex PCR came next. MiXCR was run by TCRdb on the multiplex PCR reads, yielding one entry per CDR3 protein. The sample lists around 400,000 distinct CDR3 sequences, about 16% seen once, with around 1.4% in the top ten. This clonotype was counted many times. Its target is not known. Germline loops: CDR1 SGHRS, CDR2 YFSETQ. This CDR3 contains 13 residues. V was clipped by 4 bases and J by 4 bases, with 12 bases between them. The chain joins TRBV5-1 to TRBJ2-7; possibly TRBD2 for D (5 bases). The sequenced sample was peripheral blood. The clonotype originates from a woman under 30 with Graves' ophthalmopathy. The CDR3 is CASSREGGYEQYF. CDR3 nucleotides: TGCGCCAGCAGCCGAGAGGGTGGGTACGAGCAGTACTTC.